The 11 T cell receptor beta chains below come from one sample, sequenced in a study of T cell responses to AZD1222 COVID-19 vaccine. Here immunoSEQ multiplex PCR was the method, and the copy in TCRdb shows in-frame clones only, minus some. The data show approximately 120,000 clones, approximately 88% seen once. The sample here was peripheral blood, taken on day 0 of MenACWY control vaccination. These receptors were collected from an adult in good health.

The chain combines TRBV5-6 with TRBJ1-1, with D possibly TRBD1 on 6 matching bases. Trimming stripped 4 bases from V and 3 bases from J, with 10 bases between. The CDR3 length is 13 residues. CDR1 is SGHDT and CDR2 is YYEEEE in the germline V gene. The CDR3 DNA is TGTGCCAGCAGCAGGGGGTTGGACACTGAAGCTTTCTTT. Translated: CASSRGLDTEAFF.

This clone occurred once. This chain uses TRBV4-2 with TRBJ1-5, with D uncertain. Germline CDR1 is LGHNA and CDR2 is YNFKEQ. Trimming removed 0 bases at V and 4 bases at J, with 10 bases between. This CDR3 comprises 15 residues. The chain's CDR3 is CASSQDAGWNQPQHF. The CDR3 nucleotides are TGTGCCAGCAGCCAAGATGCTGGTTGGAATCAGCCCCAGCATTTT.

The chain links TRBV7-2 to TRBJ1-5; no clear D gene. The CDR3 is 13 amino acids. Trimming took off 5 bases at V and 0 bases at J, with 5 bases between the two ends. Germline CDR1 is SGHTA and CDR2 is FQGNSA. The CDR3, as DNA: TGTGCCAGCAGCGTGGTTAGCAATCAGCCCCAGCATTTT. This sequence encodes CASSVVSNQPQHF.

The DNA of the CDR3 is TGCGCCAGCAGCATCCGACAGGGTTGGGACTACGAGCAGTACTTC. Its protein is CASSIRQGWDYEQYF. The V and J genes are TRBV5-1 and TRBJ2-7, with 7 bases matching TRBD1. J was trimmed by 3 bases and V by 4 bases; bases with no gene match: 10. This CDR3 has 15 residues. Germline loops: CDR1 SGHRS, CDR2 YFSETQ.

The chain uses TRBV7-8 and TRBJ2-5; D may correspond to TRBD1 or TRBD2 (5 bases each). Per germline, CDR1 SGHVS and CDR2 FQNEAQ. V was cut by 1 base and J by 1 base, with 10 bases left in between. The CDR3 covers 15 residues. CDR3 nucleotide sequence: TGTGCCAGCAGCTTAGAGCTCGGGGCCCAAGAGACCCAGTACTTC. This sequence encodes CASSLELGAQETQYF. Combining the CDR3 with reference TRBV7-8 and TRBJ2-5 gives the whole variable domain GAGVSQSPRYKVAKRGQDVALRCDPISGHVSLFWYQQALGQGPEFLTYFQNEAQLDKSGLPSDRFFAERPEGSVSTLKIQRTQQEDSAVYLCASSLELGAQETQYFGPGTRLLVL.

CDR3 nucleotides: TGTGCCAGCAGTCCCGGGACAGGCGAGGCAGGTGAGCAGTTCTTC. This gives the protein CASSPGTGEAGEQFF. The rearrangement joins TRBV27 to TRBJ2-1; 8 bases agree with TRBD1. Per germline, CDR1 MNHEY and CDR2 SMNVEV (reference sequence). CDR3 size: 15 residues. V lost 5 bases to trimming and J lost 9 bases; unmatched junction nucleotides: 12.

The chain uses TRBV28 and TRBJ2-3; D gene uncertain. V lost 6 bases and J 0 bases, leaving 7 bases between the germline ends. The CDR3 totals 13 residues. CDR1 MDHEN and CDR2 SYDVKM come from the germline V gene. The CDR3 protein is CASSLTSTDTQYF. CDR3 DNA sequence: TGTGCCAGCAGCCTTACTAGCACAGATACGCAGTATTTT.

This clone was seen once. The rearrangement links TRBV7-2 to TRBJ1-4; the match to TRBD1 covers 8 bases. The CDR3 totals 15 residues. Germline loops: CDR1 SGHTA, CDR2 FQGNSA. V shed 6 bases and J 2 bases; nucleotides not matched to a gene: 5. CDR3 sequence: CASSPTGGTNEKLFF. The CDR3 DNA reads TGTGCCAGCAGTCCCACAGGGGGGACTAATGAAAAACTGTTTTTT.

About this clone itself: Additional DNA sequences in this sample encode the identical CDR3. CDR3 sequence reads: CASSLVSGVQPQHF. CDR3 DNA sequence: TGTGCCAGCAGCTTGGTGAGTGGGGTTCAGCCCCAGCATTTT. The chain couples TRBV5-5 to TRBJ1-5, with unresolved D. The germline V and J ends were trimmed by 0 bases and 6 bases, with 10 bases remaining between them. The CDR3 has 14 amino acids. CDR1 and CDR2 (germline): SGHKS, YYEKEE (reference sequence). The whole variable domain, remainder taken from reference TRBV5-5 and TRBJ1-5, is DAGVTQSPTHLIKTRGQQVTLRCSPISGHKSVSWYQQVLGQGPQFIFQYYEKEERGRGNFPDRFSARQFPNYSSELNVNALLLGDSALYLCASSLVSGVQPQHFGDGTRLSIL.

The rearrangement joins TRBV29-1 to TRBJ1-2; D uncertain. V gave up 3 bases and J gave up 8 bases, with 10 bases separating them. The CDR3 runs to 11 residues. CDR1 SQVTM and CDR2 ANQGSEA come from the germline V gene. The CDR3 sequence is CSVDDGKGYTF. The CDR3 region has the DNA TGCAGCGTTGATGACGGGAAGGGCTACACCTTC. Full variable domain (outside the CDR3, taken from reference TRBV29-1 and TRBJ1-2): SAVISQKPSRDICQRGTSLTIQCQVDSQVTMMFWYRQQPGQSLTLIATANQGSEATYESGFVIDKFPISRPNLTFSTLTVSNMSPEDSSIYLCSVDDGKGYTFGSGTRLTVV.

V is TRBV10-2 and J is TRBJ1-2, with 11 positions matching TRBD1. The CDR3 sequence is 15 residues long. CDR1 and CDR2 (germline): WSHSY, SAAADI. V was pared by 6 bases and J by 3 bases, with 6 bases of the junction left unmatched. The CDR3 DNA reads as TGCGCCAGCAGCCCCGGGACAGGGGGAGACTATGGCTACACCTTC. This encodes CASSPGTGGDYGYTF.